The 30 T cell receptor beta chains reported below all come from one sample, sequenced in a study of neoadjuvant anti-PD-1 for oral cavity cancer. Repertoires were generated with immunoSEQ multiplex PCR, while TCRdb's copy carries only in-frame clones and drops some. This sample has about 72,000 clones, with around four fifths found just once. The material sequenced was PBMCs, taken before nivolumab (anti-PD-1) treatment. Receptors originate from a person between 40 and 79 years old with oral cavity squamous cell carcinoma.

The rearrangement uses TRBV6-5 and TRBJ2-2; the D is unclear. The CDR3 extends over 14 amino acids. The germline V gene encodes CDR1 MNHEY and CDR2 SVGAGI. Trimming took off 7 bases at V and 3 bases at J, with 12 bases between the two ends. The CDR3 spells CASMRVSYTGELFF. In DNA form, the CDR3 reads TGTGCCAGCATGAGAGTGTCCTACACCGGGGAGCTGTTTTTT.

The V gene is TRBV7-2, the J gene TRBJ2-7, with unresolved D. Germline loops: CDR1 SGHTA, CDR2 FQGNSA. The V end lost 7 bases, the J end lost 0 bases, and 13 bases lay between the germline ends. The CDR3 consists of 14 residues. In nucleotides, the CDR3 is TGTGCCAGCAAGTGGGTGGATAGCTCCTACGAGCAGTACTTC. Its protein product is CASKWVDSSYEQYF.

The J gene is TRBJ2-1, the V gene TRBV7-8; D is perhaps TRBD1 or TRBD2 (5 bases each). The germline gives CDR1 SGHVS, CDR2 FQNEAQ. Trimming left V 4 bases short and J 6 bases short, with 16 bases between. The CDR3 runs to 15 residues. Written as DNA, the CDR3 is TGTGCCAGCAGCTCCTTTGGGGGAAGGCTCAATGAGCAGTTCTTC. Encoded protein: CASSSFGGRLNEQFF.

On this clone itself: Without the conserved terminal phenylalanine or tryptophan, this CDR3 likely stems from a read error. In DNA form, the CDR3 reads TGTGCCAGCAAAGGGAGTTTCTACGAGCAGTACCTC. As protein: CASKGSFYEQYL. The chain combines TRBV6-5 with TRBJ2-7; D is perhaps TRBD2 (5 bases). The V gene lost 7 bases and the J gene lost 3 bases, with 10 bases spanning the gap. The CDR3 contains 12 residues. Germline CDR1 and CDR2: MNHEY and SVGAGI.

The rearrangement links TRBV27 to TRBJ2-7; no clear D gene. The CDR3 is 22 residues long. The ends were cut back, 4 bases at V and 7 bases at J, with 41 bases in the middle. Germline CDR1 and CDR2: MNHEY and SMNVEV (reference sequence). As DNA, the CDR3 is TGTGCCAGCAGTTCCGACGCACTGAGTCCAAAACGGCCTACGTTGGGTTTATTAGAGCAGTACTTC. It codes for CASSSDALSPKRPTLGLLEQYF.

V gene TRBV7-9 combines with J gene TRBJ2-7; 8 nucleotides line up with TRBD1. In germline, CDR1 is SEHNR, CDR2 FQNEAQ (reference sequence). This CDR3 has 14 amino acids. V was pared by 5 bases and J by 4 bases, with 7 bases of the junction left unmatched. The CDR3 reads CASSGRQGIYEQYF. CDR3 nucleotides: TGTGCCAGCAGCGGAAGACAGGGGATATACGAGCAGTACTTC.

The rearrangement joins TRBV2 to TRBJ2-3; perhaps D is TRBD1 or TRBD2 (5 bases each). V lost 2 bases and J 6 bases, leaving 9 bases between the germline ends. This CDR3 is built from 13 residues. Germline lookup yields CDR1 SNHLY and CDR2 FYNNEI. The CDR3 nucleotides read TGTGCCAGCAGTGAACAGGGCGGGGATACGCAGTATTTT. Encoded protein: CASSEQGGDTQYF.

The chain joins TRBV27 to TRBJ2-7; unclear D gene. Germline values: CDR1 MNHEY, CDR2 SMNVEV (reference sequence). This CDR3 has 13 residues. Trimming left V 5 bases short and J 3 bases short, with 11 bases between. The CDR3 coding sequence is TGTGCCAGCAGTGAGGCCCCTCACTACGAGCAGTACTTC. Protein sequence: CASSEAPHYEQYF.

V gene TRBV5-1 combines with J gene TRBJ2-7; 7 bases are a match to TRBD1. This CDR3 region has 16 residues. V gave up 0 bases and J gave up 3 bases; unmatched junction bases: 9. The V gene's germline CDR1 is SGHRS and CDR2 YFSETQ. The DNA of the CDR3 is TGCGCCAGCAGCTTGGGGGACAGTGGGGGAAACTACGAGCAGTACTTC. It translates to CASSLGDSGGNYEQYF. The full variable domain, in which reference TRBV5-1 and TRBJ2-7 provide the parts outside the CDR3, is KAGVTQTPRYLIKTRGQQVTLSCSPISGHRSVSWYQQTPGQGLQFLFEYFSETQRNKGNFPGRFSGRQFSNSRSEMNVSTLELGDSALYLCASSLGDSGGNYEQYFGPGTRLTVT.

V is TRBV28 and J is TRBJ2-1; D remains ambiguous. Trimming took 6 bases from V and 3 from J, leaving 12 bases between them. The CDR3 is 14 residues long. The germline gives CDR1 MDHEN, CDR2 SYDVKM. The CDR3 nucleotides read TGTGCCAGCAGAGGGTCCCCGGACTACAATGAGCAGTTCTTC. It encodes CASRGSPDYNEQFF.

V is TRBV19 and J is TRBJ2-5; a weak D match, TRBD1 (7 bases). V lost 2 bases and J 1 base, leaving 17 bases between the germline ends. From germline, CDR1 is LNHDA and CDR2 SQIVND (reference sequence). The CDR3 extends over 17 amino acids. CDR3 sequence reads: CASSINRGLGGQETQYF. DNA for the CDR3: TGTGCCAGTAGTATAAACAGGGGTCTGGGGGGCCAAGAGACCCAGTACTTC.

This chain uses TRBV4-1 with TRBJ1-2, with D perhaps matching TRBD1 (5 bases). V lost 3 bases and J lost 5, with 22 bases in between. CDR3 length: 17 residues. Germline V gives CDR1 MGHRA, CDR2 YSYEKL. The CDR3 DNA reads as TGCGCCAGCAGCCAGGTTAAACAGGCCCGTACATCTTATGGCTACACCTTC. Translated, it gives CASSQVKQARTSYGYTF.

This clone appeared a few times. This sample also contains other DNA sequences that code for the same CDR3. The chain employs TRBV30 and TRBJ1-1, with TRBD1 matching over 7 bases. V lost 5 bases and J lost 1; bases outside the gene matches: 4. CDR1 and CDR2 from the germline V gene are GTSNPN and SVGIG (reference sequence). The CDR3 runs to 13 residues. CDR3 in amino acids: CAWARQGNTEAFF. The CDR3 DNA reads TGTGCCTGGGCCCGACAGGGGAACACTGAAGCTTTCTTT. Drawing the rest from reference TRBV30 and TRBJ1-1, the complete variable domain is SQTIHQWPATLVQPVGSPLSLECTVEGTSNPNLYWYRQAAGRGLQLLFYSVGIGQISSEVPQNLSASRPQDRQFILSSKKLLLSDSGFYLCAWARQGNTEAFFGQGTRLTVV.

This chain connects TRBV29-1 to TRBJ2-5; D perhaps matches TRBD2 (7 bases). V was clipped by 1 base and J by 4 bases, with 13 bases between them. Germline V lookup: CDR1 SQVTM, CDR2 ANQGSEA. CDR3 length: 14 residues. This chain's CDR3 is CSVEAEGGRETQYF. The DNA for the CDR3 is TGCAGCGTTGAAGCCGAGGGGGGGCGAGAGACCCAGTACTTC. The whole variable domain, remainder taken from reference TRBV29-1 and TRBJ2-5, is SAVISQKPSRDICQRGTSLTIQCQVDSQVTMMFWYRQQPGQSLTLIATANQGSEATYESGFVIDKFPISRPNLTFSTLTVSNMSPEDSSIYLCSVEAEGGRETQYFGPGTRLLVL.

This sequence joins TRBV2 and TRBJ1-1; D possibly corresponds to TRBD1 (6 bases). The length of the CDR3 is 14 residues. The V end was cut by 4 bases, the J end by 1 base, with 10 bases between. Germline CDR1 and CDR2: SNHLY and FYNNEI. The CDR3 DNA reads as TGTGCCAGCAGTGCAGGGGTCGGGAACACTGAAGCTTTCTTT. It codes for CASSAGVGNTEAFF. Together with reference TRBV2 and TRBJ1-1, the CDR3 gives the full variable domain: EPEVTQTPSHQVTQMGQEVILRCVPISNHLYFYWYRQILGQKVEFLVSFYNNEISEKSEIFDDQFSVERPDGSNFTLKIRSTKLEDSAMYFCASSAGVGNTEAFFGQGTRLTVV.

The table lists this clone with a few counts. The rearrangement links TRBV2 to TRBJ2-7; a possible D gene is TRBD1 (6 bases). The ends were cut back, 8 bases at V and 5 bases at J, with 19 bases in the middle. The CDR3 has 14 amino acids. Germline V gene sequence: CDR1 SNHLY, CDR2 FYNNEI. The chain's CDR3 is CASQKQTGGNEQYF. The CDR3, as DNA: TGTGCCAGCCAAAAGCAGACAGGCGGCAACGAGCAGTACTTC.

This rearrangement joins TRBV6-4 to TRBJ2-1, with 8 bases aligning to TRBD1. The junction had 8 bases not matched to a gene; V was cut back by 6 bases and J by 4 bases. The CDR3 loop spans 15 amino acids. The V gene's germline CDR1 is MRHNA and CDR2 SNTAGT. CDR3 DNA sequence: TGTGCCAGCAGCCGGGACAGGTCCTCATACAATGAGCAGTTCTTC. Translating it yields CASSRDRSSYNEQFF.

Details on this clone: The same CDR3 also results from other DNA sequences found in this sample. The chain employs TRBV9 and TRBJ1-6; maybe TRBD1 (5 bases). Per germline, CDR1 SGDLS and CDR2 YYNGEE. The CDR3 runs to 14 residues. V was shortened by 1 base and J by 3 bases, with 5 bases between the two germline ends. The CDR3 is CASSVRGYNSPLHF. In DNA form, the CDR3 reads TGTGCCAGCAGCGTAAGGGGCTATAATTCACCCCTCCACTTT.

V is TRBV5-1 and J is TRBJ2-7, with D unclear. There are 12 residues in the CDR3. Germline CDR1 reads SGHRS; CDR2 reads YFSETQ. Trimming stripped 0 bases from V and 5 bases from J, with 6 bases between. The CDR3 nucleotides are TGCGCCAGCAGCTTGGTAGGGCACGAGCAGTACTTC. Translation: CASSLVGHEQYF. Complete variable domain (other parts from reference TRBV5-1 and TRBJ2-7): KAGVTQTPRYLIKTRGQQVTLSCSPISGHRSVSWYQQTPGQGLQFLFEYFSETQRNKGNFPGRFSGRQFSNSRSEMNVSTLELGDSALYLCASSLVGHEQYFGPGTRLTVT.

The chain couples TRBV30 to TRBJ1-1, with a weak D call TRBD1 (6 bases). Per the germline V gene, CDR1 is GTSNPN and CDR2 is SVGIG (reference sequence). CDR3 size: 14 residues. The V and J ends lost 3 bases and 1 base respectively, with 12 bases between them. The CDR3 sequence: CAWSKKQGNTEAFF. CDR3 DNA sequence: TGTGCCTGGAGCAAAAAACAGGGGAACACTGAAGCTTTCTTT.

This chain's CDR3 is CASSYSGGDPYEQYF. The CDR3 DNA sequence: TGTGCCAGCAGTTACTCCGGCGGAGACCCCTACGAGCAGTACTTC. V is TRBV6-5 and J is TRBJ2-7; no clear D gene. The CDR3 runs to 15 residues. Trimming stripped 0 bases from V and 2 bases from J, with 11 bases between. CDR1 is MNHEY, CDR2 SVGAGI, per germline.

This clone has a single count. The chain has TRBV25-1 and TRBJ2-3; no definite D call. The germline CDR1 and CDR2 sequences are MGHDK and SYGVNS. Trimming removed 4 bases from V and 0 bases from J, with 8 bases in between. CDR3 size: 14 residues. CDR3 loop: CASSGIESTDTQYF. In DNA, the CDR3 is TGTGCCAGCAGTGGGATCGAAAGCACAGATACGCAGTATTTT.

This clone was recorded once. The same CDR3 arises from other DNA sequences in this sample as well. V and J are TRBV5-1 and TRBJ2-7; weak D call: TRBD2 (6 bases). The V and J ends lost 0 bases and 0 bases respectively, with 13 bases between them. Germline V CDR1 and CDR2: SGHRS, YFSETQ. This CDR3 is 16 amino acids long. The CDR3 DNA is TGCGCCAGCAGCTTGGCCGGGGGACTCTCCTCCTACGAGCAGTACTTC. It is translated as CASSLAGGLSSYEQYF. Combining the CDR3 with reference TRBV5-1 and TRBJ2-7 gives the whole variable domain KAGVTQTPRYLIKTRGQQVTLSCSPISGHRSVSWYQQTPGQGLQFLFEYFSETQRNKGNFPGRFSGRQFSNSRSEMNVSTLELGDSALYLCASSLAGGLSSYEQYFGPGTRLTVT.

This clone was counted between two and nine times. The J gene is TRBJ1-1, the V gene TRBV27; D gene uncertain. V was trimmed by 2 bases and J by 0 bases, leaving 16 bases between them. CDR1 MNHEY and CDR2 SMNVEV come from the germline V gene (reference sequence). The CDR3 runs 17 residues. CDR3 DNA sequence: TGTGCCAGCAGTTTAAAGCGTGGTCAGCTGATGAACACTGAAGCTTTCTTT. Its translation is CASSLKRGQLMNTEAFF.

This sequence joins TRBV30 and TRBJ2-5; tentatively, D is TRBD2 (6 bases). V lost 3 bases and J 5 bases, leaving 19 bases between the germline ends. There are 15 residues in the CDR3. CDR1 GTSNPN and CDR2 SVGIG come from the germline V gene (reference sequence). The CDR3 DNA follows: TGTGCCTGGAGGGCTACGGGACTCTGGGCGGAGACCCAGTACTTC. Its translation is CAWRATGLWAETQYF.

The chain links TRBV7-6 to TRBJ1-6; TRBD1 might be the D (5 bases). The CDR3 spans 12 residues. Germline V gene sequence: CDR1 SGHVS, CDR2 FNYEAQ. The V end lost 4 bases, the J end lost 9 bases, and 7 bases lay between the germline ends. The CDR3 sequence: CASSSDSSPLHF. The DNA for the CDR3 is TGTGCCAGCAGCTCCGACAGTTCACCCCTCCACTTT.

CDR3 sequence: CASGQAFSGANVLTF. The CDR3 DNA reads as TGTGCCAGCGGGCAGGCTTTCTCTGGGGCCAACGTCCTGACTTTC. This chain uses TRBV6-1 with TRBJ2-6; D is undetermined. Trimming removed 8 bases at V and 0 bases at J, with 11 bases between. Germline V gene sequence: CDR1 MNHNS, CDR2 SASEGT. CDR3 size: 15 residues.

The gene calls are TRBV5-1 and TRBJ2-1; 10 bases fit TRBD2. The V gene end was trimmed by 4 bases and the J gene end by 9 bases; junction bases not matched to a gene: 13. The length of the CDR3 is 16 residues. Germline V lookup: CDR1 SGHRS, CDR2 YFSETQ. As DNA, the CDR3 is TGCGCCAGCAGCACCGGGTTTTCTAGCGGGAGTGTTGAGCAGTTCTTC. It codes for CASSTGFSSGSVEQFF. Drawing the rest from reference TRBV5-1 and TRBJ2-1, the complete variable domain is KAGVTQTPRYLIKTRGQQVTLSCSPISGHRSVSWYQQTPGQGLQFLFEYFSETQRNKGNFPGRFSGRQFSNSRSEMNVSTLELGDSALYLCASSTGFSSGSVEQFFGPGTRLTVL.

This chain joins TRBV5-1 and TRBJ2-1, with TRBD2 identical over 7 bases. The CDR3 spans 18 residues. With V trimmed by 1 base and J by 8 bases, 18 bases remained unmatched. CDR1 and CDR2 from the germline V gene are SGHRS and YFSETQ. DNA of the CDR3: TGCGCCAGCAGCTTGAGCGTTCGAAGCGGGAAATTTGTCGATGAGCAGTTCTTC. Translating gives CASSLSVRSGKFVDEQFF.

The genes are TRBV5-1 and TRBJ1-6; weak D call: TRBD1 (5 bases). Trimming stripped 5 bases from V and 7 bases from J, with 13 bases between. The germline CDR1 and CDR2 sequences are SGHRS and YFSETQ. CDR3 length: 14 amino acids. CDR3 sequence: CASRAQGENSPLHF. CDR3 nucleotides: TGCGCCAGCAGGGCGCAGGGTGAGAATTCACCCCTCCACTTT.